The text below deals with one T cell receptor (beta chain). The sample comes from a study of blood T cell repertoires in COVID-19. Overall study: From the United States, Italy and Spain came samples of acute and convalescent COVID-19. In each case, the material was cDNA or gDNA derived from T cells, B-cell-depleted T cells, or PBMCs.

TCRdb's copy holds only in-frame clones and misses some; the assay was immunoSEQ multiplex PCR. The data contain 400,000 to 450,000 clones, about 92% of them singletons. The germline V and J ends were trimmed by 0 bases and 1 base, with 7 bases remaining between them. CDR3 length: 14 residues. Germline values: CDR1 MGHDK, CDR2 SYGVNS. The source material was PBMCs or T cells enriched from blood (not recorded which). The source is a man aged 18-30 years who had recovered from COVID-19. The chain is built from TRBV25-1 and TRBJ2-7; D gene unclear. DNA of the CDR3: TGTGCCAGCAGTGAATATGCAGGTTCCTACGAGCAGTACTTC. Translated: CASSEYAGSYEQYF.